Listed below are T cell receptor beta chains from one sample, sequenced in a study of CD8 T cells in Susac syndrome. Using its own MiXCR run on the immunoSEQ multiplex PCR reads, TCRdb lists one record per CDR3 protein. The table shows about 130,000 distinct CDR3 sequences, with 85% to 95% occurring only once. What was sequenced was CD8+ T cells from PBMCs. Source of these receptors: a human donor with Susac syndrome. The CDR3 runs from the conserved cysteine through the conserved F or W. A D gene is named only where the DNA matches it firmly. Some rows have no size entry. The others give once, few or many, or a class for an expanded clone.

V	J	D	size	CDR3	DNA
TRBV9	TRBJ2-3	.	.	CASSAEGAPADTQYF	TGTGCCAGCAGCGCGGAGGGAGCCCCAGCAGATACGCAGTATTTT
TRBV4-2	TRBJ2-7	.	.	CASSQENGPAYEQYF	TGTGCCAGCAGCCAAGAGAATGGACCAGCCTACGAGCAGTACTTC
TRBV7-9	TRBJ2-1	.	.	CASRYLGEQFF	TGTGCCAGCAGGTACTTAGGCGAGCAGTTCTTC
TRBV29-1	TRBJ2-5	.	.	CSVVSQTQYF	TGCAGCGTTGTATCCCAGACCCAGTACTTC
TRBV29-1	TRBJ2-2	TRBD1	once	CSVARGRGTGELFF	TGCAGCGTTGCAAGGGGCAGGGGGACCGGGGAGCTGTTTTTT
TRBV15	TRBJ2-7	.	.	CATSRDGGRQSSYEQYF	TGTGCCACCAGCAGAGATGGGGGGAGACAGAGCTCCTACGAGCAGTACTTC
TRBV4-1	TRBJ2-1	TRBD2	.	CASSQVPGTSGSNEQFF	TGCGCCAGCAGCCAGGTACCCGGGACTAGCGGGAGCAATGAGCAGTTCTTC
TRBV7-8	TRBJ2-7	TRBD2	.	CASQRTSAAYEQYF	TGTGCCAGCCAACGGACTAGCGCGGCCTACGAGCAGTACTTC
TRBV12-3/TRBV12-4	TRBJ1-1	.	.	CASRNWGGTEAFF	TGTGCCAGCAGGAACTGGGGAGGCACTGAAGCTTTCTTT
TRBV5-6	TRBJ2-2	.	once	CASRQGSGELFF	TGTGCCAGCAGACAGGGTTCCGGGGAGCTGTTTTTT
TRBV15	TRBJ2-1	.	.	CATSPGRGAEQFF	TGTGCCACCTCCCCGGGCAGGGGGGCTGAGCAGTTCTTC
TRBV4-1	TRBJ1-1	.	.	CASSQGTEEAFF	TGCGCCAGCAGCCAAGGGACGGAGGAAGCTTTCTTT
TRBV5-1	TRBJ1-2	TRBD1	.	CASSRGQNIYGYTF	TGCGCCAGCAGCAGGGGACAGAACATCTATGGCTACACCTTC
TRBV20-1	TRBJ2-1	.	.	CSARWHNEQFF	TGCAGTGCTAGGTGGCACAATGAGCAGTTCTTC
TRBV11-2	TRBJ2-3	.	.	CASSSGTQYF	TGTGCCAGCAGCTCCGGTACGCAGTATTTT
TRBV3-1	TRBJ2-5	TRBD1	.	CASSQRQGFKTQYF	TGTGCCAGCAGCCAACGACAGGGTTTTAAGACCCAGTACTTC
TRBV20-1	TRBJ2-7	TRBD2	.	CSARRGGSYEQYF	TGCAGTGCTAGACGCGGGGGCTCCTACGAGCAGTACTTC
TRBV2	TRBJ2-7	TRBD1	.	CATLRTGGTYEQYF	TGTGCCACCTTGAGGACAGGGGGGACCTACGAGCAGTACTTC
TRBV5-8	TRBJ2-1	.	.	CASDSQGGLAPFF	TGTGCCAGCGACTCACAGGGGGGACTAGCCCCGTTCTTC
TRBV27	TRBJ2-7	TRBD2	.	CASSSGLAAQYF	TGTGCCAGCAGTTCGGGACTAGCGGCTCAGTACTTC
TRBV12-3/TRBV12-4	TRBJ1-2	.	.	CASAEGLYGYTF	TGTGCCAGCGCGGAGGGCCTCTATGGCTACACCTTC
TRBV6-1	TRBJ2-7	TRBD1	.	CASRERTGPVYEQYF	TGTGCCAGCAGAGAGAGGACAGGGCCCGTCTACGAGCAGTACTTC
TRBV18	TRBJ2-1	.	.	CASSPSVSPAPAVF	TGTGCCAGCTCACCGAGCGTCAGCCCGGCACCGGCGGTCTTC
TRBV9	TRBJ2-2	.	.	CASSVGGSSTGELFF	TGTGCCAGCAGCGTAGGGGGGTCTAGCACCGGGGAGCTGTTTTTT
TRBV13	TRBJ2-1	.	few	CASSLGRGDEQFF	TGTGCCAGCAGCTTAGGCAGGGGCGATGAGCAGTTCTTC
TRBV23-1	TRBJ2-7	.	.	CASSQSEGSSYEQYF	TGCGCCAGCAGTCAATCTGAGGGAAGCTCCTACGAGCAGTACTTC
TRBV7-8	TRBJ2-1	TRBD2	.	CASTQGASGGNEQFF	TGTGCCAGCACCCAGGGGGCTAGCGGGGGGAATGAGCAGTTCTTC